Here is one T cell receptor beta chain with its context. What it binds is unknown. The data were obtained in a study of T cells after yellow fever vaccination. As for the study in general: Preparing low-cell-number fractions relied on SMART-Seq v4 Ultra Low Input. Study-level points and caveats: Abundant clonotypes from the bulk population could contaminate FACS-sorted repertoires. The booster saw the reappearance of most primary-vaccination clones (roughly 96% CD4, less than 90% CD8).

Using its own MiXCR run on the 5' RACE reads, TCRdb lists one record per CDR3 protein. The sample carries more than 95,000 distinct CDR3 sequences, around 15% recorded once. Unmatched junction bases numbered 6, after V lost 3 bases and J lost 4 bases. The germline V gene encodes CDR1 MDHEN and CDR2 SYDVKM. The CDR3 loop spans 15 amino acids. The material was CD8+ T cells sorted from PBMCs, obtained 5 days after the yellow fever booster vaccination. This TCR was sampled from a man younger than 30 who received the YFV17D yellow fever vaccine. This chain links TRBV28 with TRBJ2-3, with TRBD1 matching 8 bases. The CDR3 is CASSLTGDGADTQYF. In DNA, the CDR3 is TGTGCCAGCAGTTTGACAGGGGATGGCGCAGATACGCAGTATTTT.